The rows below give T cell receptor beta chains drawn from one sample of a study of blood T cell repertoires in COVID-19. Clones were read by immunoSEQ multiplex PCR, and TCRdb kept only the in-frame ones, dropping some. The sample has tens of thousands of clones, 85% seen once. Sequenced sample: peripheral blood. Receptors were obtained from a woman aged 60-70 years with active COVID-19. CDR3s include the opening cysteine and the closing phenylalanine or tryptophan. D genes are given only for firm matches. Clone size appears in some rows only: once, few, many, or a class for an expanded clone.

d_call: -
j_call: TRBJ2-3
clone_size: once
v_call: TRBV10-3
cdr3_aa: CAISESRLTDTQYF
cdr3_nt: TGTGCCATCAGTGAAAGTAGACTTACAGATACGCAGTATTTT

d_call: -
j_call: TRBJ2-1
clone_size: -
v_call: TRBV29-1
cdr3_aa: CSVSNGGPNEQFF
cdr3_nt: TGCAGCGTTTCTAACGGGGGGCCTAATGAGCAGTTCTTC

d_call: -
j_call: TRBJ2-2
clone_size: -
v_call: TRBV7-6
cdr3_aa: CASSPTPGLSTGELFF
cdr3_nt: TGTGCCAGCAGCCCTACCCCAGGGTTGAGCACCGGGGAGCTGTTTTTT

d_call: TRBD2
j_call: TRBJ2-7
clone_size: -
v_call: TRBV6-1
cdr3_aa: CASSELAGEVGYEQYF
cdr3_nt: TGTGCCAGCAGTGAACTAGCGGGAGAAGTCGGCTACGAGCAGTACTTC

d_call: -
j_call: TRBJ2-2
clone_size: few
v_call: TRBV11-2
cdr3_aa: CASSLDVNGELFF
cdr3_nt: TGTGCCAGCAGCTTAGATGTTAACGGGGAGCTGTTTTTT

d_call: -
j_call: TRBJ2-1
clone_size: -
v_call: TRBV3-1/TRBV3-2
cdr3_aa: CASSRSDEQFF
cdr3_nt: TGTGCCAGCAGCCGGTCGGATGAGCAGTTCTTC

d_call: -
j_call: TRBJ2-3
clone_size: -
v_call: TRBV27
cdr3_aa: CASSFRGGDTQYF
cdr3_nt: TGTGCCAGCAGTTTTAGGGGGGGAGATACGCAGTATTTT

d_call: -
j_call: TRBJ2-2
clone_size: -
v_call: TRBV5-1
cdr3_aa: CASSLDGGIYTGELFF
cdr3_nt: TGCGCCAGCAGCTTGGATGGGGGGATCTACACCGGGGAGCTGTTTTTT

d_call: -
j_call: TRBJ1-5
clone_size: -
v_call: TRBV7-8
cdr3_aa: CASSLGTGPQHF
cdr3_nt: TGTGCCAGCAGCCTAGGAACCGGGCCCCAGCATTTT

d_call: -
j_call: TRBJ2-1
clone_size: -
v_call: TRBV2
cdr3_aa: CASKKAGRGNEQFF
cdr3_nt: TGTGCCAGTAAAAAGGCAGGGAGGGGGAATGAGCAGTTCTTC